The 17 T cell receptor beta chains listed next were all sequenced from one sample in a study of CD8 T cells in ankylosing spondylitis. TCRdb itself ran the 5' RACE reads through MiXCR, one entry per CDR3 protein. Of approximately 110,000 distinct CDR3 sequences in the sample, approximately 25% are singletons; the top ten hold 9% to 15%. The sample was synovial fluid, either unsorted or a sorted T cell fraction (not recorded which). The receptors derive from a male donor with ankylosing spondylitis.

This clonotype was recorded many times. The chain carries TRBV11-3 and TRBJ2-4; 7 nucleotides match TRBD1. Germline CDR1 is SGHNT and CDR2 is YENEEA. The V gene end was trimmed by 3 bases and the J gene end by 8 bases; junction bases not matched to a gene: 7. The CDR3 extends over 14 amino acids. The CDR3 DNA reads TGTGCCAGCAGCTTGGGACAGTGGTGGGACATTCAGTACTTC. It codes for CASSLGQWWDIQYF.

The chain combines TRBV30 with TRBJ1-6, with 8 nucleotides matching TRBD1. This CDR3 is built from 12 residues. CDR1 and CDR2 from the germline V gene are GTSNPN and SVGIG (reference sequence). The ends lost 3 bases at V and 12 bases at J; junction bases unmatched: 4. The CDR3 region has the DNA TGTGCCTGGAGGGACAGGGAGGAACCCCTCCACTTT. This sequence encodes CAWRDREEPLHF. Looking up the rest from reference TRBV30 and TRBJ1-6 gives the full variable domain: SQTIHQWPATLVQPVGSPLSLECTVEGTSNPNLYWYRQAAGRGLQLLFYSVGIGQISSEVPQNLSASRPQDRQFILSSKKLLLSDSGFYLCAWRDREEPLHFGNGTRLTVT.

This clonotype was recorded a few times. The genes are TRBV7-9 and TRBJ2-3, with D perhaps TRBD2 (5 bases). V was trimmed by 5 bases and J by 2 bases, leaving 11 bases between them. From germline, CDR1 is SEHNR and CDR2 FQNEAQ (reference sequence). The CDR3 is 14 amino acids. CDR3 nucleotides: TGTGCCAGCAGCCCCAGTGGACTCACAGATACGCAGTATTTT. Translated, it gives CASSPSGLTDTQYF.

Only a few counts were recorded for this clonotype. V is TRBV6-5 and J is TRBJ2-4, with D uncertain. V lost 2 bases and J lost 0, with 11 bases in between. This CDR3 has 16 amino acids. Germline CDR1 reads MNHEY; CDR2 reads SVGAGI. This CDR3 reads CASSYRWALAKNIQYF. The CDR3 nucleotides read TGTGCCAGCAGTTACCGGTGGGCCTTAGCCAAAAACATTCAGTACTTC.

J is TRBJ2-1 and V is TRBV4-2; 9 nucleotides align to TRBD1. CDR1 and CDR2 (germline): LGHNA, YNFKEQ. V shed 3 bases, J shed 3 bases, and the junction held 15 bases outside the gene matches. The CDR3 sequence is 19 residues long. As DNA, the CDR3 is TGTGCCAGCAGCCAGCCCCCGGGACAGGGAAAGGGTTTCTACAATGAGCAGTTCTTC. The encoded protein is CASSQPPGQGKGFYNEQFF.

V usage is TRBV27 and J usage is TRBJ2-7; TRBD1 might be the D (6 bases). The CDR3 has 14 residues. The germline V and J ends were trimmed by 4 bases and 3 bases, with 13 bases remaining between them. Germline CDR1 reads MNHEY; CDR2 reads SMNVEV (reference sequence). CDR3 coding DNA: TGTGCCAGCAGTTCAGGGGCCGGGTTCTACGAGCAGTACTTC. It is translated as CASSSGAGFYEQYF.

This clonotype appeared a few times. The V gene is TRBV7-8, the J gene TRBJ2-2; 8 bases agree with TRBD2. The CDR3 totals 16 residues. The V gene end was trimmed by 4 bases and the J gene end by 5 bases; junction bases not matched to a gene: 9. CDR1 and CDR2 (germline): SGHVS, FQNEAQ. DNA for the CDR3: TGTGCCAGCAGCTCTACTCGTAGCGGGAAAACCGGGGAGCTGTTTTTT. Encoded protein: CASSSTRSGKTGELFF.

This clonotype ranks as medium-sized. This chain uses TRBV12-3 or TRBV12-4 with TRBJ2-2, with unresolved D. The V gene lost 5 bases and the J gene lost 11 bases, with 18 bases spanning the gap. CDR3 size: 14 residues. The chain's CDR3 is CASSVTLGSAELFF. CDR3 DNA sequence: TGTGCCAGCAGTGTCACGCTTGGGTCCGCTGAGCTGTTTTTT.

The rearrangement links TRBV7-9 to TRBJ2-1; TRBD2 matches at 8 bases. Trimming cost V 5 bases and J 1 base; bases outside gene matches: 10. The germline V gene encodes CDR1 SEHNR and CDR2 FQNEAQ (reference sequence). The CDR3 totals 17 residues. CDR3 sequence reads: CASSPKSRGASYNEQFF. In nucleotides, the CDR3 is TGTGCCAGCAGCCCCAAGTCGCGGGGGGCTTCCTACAATGAGCAGTTCTTC.

This clonotype came up a few times. The chain links TRBV5-1 to TRBJ2-3, with TRBD2 matching 7 bases. Germline CDR1 reads SGHRS; CDR2 reads YFSETQ. This CDR3 spans 14 amino acids. V lost 0 bases, J lost 7 bases, and 5 bases stayed unmatched. Here the CDR3 DNA reads TGCGCCAGCAGCTTGGAGGCTAGCGGAAATACGCAGTATTTT. Protein product: CASSLEASGNTQYF.

This clonotype was seen a few times. The V gene is TRBV27, the J gene TRBJ2-6; TRBD2 might be the D (5 bases). CDR1 and CDR2 from the germline V gene are MNHEY and SMNVEV (reference sequence). The V and J ends lost 2 bases and 2 bases respectively, with 13 bases between them. This CDR3 comprises 17 residues. The CDR3 region has the DNA TGTGCCAGCAGTTTAAATCGGGGAATTCCTGGGGCCAACGTCCTGACTTTC. As protein: CASSLNRGIPGANVLTF.

The chain combines TRBV20-1 with TRBJ1-6; no clear D. The length of the CDR3 is 15 residues. Per germline, CDR1 DFQATT and CDR2 SNEGSKA (reference sequence). Trimming removed 2 bases at V and 8 bases at J, with 16 bases between. The CDR3 loop is CSARRQVMSDSPLHF. The CDR3 bases are TGCAGTGCTAGAAGGCAGGTGATGTCGGATTCACCCCTCCACTTT.

The chain is built from TRBV24-1 and TRBJ2-1; the D gene is possibly TRBD1 (5 bases). Germline CDR1 KGHDR, CDR2 SFDVKD. The CDR3 is 17 residues long. V gave up 0 bases and J gave up 4 bases, with 15 bases separating them. CDR3 loop: CATSDLQGASGYNEQFF. The CDR3 DNA sequence: TGTGCCACCAGTGATTTGCAGGGCGCCTCAGGGTACAATGAGCAGTTCTTC.

V and J are TRBV7-2 and TRBJ2-2, with 7 nucleotides matching TRBD1. The CDR3 contains 16 residues. Trimming at V came to 0 bases and at J to 5 bases, leaving 6 bases not matched to a gene. The germline gives CDR1 SGHTA, CDR2 FQGNSA. The CDR3: CASSLAQAGGTGELFF. As DNA, the CDR3 is TGTGCCAGCAGCTTAGCGCAGGCAGGGGGAACCGGGGAGCTGTTTTTT. The variable domain in full, completed from reference TRBV7-2 and TRBJ2-2, reads GAGVSQSPSNKVTEKGKDVELRCDPISGHTALYWYRQSLGQGLEFLIYFQGNSAPDKSGLPSDRFSAERTGGSVSTLTIQRTQQEDSAVYLCASSLAQAGGTGELFFGEGSRLTVL.

Many counts were recorded for this clonotype. The chain joins TRBV18 to TRBJ1-5, with a tentative D call TRBD1 (6 bases). CDR1 and CDR2 (germline): KGHSH, LQKENI. CDR3 length equals 15 residues. Between the trimmed V and J ends, which lost 4 bases and 4 bases, there was a span of 14 bases. The CDR3 loop is CASSRGGEGNQPQHF. Written as DNA, the CDR3 is TGTGCCAGCTCACGAGGGGGGGAAGGAAATCAGCCCCAGCATTTT.

This clonotype was counted a few times. The rearrangement uses TRBV20-1 and TRBJ1-1; 7 nucleotides match TRBD1. The germline V gene encodes CDR1 DFQATT and CDR2 SNEGSKA (reference sequence). This CDR3 is built from 12 residues. Trimming took 6 bases from V and 7 from J; bases not matched to a gene: 8. CDR3 bases: TGCAGTGCCCAAGACAGGGTGATTGAAGCTTTCTTT. It encodes CSAQDRVIEAFF.

The chain uses TRBV5-8 and TRBJ1-3; D is unresolved. The CDR3 has 14 amino acids. Germline CDR1 reads SGHTS; CDR2 reads YDEGEE. Trimming removed 2 bases at V and 1 base at J, with 7 bases between. The CDR3 spells CASSLSWSGNTIYF. The CDR3 coding sequence is TGTGCCAGCAGCTTATCTTGGTCTGGAAACACCATATATTTT.